The source of this T cell receptor (beta chain) is a study of blood T cell repertoires in COVID-19. Study as a whole: There were acute and convalescent COVID-19 samples, and they came from the United States, Italy and Spain.

TCRdb keeps only in-frame clones here, not all; method: immunoSEQ multiplex PCR. The profile covers some 350,000 clones, with about 89% appearing a single time and 6% to 7% taken by the ten largest. Those enrolled in Seattle joined during active infection and were followed longitudinally afterward. Looked up from germline, CDR1 is SGHVS and CDR2 is FQNEAQ. The V end lost 4 bases, the J end lost 1 base, and 14 bases lay between the germline ends. The CDR3 totals 15 residues. This sequence joins TRBV7-8 and TRBJ2-7; D might be TRBD1 (6 bases). The clonotype comes from a woman between 50 and 59 years old with COVID-19, enrolled during active disease. The sample consisted of peripheral blood. CDR3: CASSSTDRLSYEQYF. The DNA of the CDR3 is TGTGCCAGCAGCTCCACGGACAGACTTTCCTACGAGCAGTACTTC.